This TCR beta chain derives from a study of T cells in Graves' hyperthyroidism and ophthalmopathy. Regarding the study as a whole: Classification by a 13 V-J model distinguished ophthalmopathy from stable hyperthyroidism. Also found in blood were most expanded thyroid clonotypes above 0.001. Progression to ophthalmopathy was predicted a median of 6.5 months early.

V lost 6 bases and J lost 0; bases outside the gene matches: 8. Germline V gives CDR1 MNHEY, CDR2 SVGAGI. CDR3 size: 16 residues. TCR beta CDR3 regions were amplified from RNA transcripts. During a first-round RT-PCR of the TCR CDR3, the HTBI primer set was used. TCRdb called the multiplex PCR reads again in MiXCR, with one record for every CDR3 protein. This sample yields around 600,000 distinct CDR3 sequences, of which about 45% are seen a single time; less than 8.5% belongs to the top ten. In this sample, this clonotype turned up a few times. Its antigen is unidentified. Diagnosis rested on symptoms, serum thyroxine and TRAb, thyroid ultrasound, and orbital computed tomography.

Sequencing was carried out using peripheral blood or thyroid tissue (not recorded which). The rearrangement uses TRBV6-5 and TRBJ2-7, with 10 positions matching TRBD2. The clonotype comes from an adult man with Graves' disease, either hyperthyroidism or ophthalmopathy (not recorded which). The CDR3 sequence: CASSKVSGRSSYEQYF. The CDR3 bases are TGTGCCAGCAGCAAAGTTAGCGGGAGGAGCTCCTACGAGCAGTACTTC.